This passage covers 21 T cell receptor beta chains from one sample sequenced in a study of T-cell memory formation after mild COVID-19. One entry per CDR3 protein results from TCRdb running MiXCR on the 5' RACE reads. The sample holds around 250,000 distinct CDR3 sequences, roughly 17% seen once. The sequenced sample consisted of PBMCs or a T cell subset sorted from them (not recorded which). The origin of the receptors is a man between 18 and 29 years old who had mild COVID-19 (a few samples of this study predate the infection). Cell type and time point are not known.

There are a few counts of this clonotype. The V and J genes are TRBV27 and TRBJ2-2; 7 positions match TRBD1. Germline CDR1 and CDR2: MNHEY and SMNVEV (reference sequence). The ends lost 0 bases at V and 3 bases at J; junction bases unmatched: 1. The CDR3 has 15 amino acids. The CDR3 region is CASSLSGGYTGELFF. The DNA of the CDR3 is TGTGCCAGCAGTTTATCAGGGGGCTACACCGGGGAGCTGTTTTTT.

The J gene is TRBJ2-3, the V gene TRBV7-9; D call uncertain. Trimming took off 8 bases at V and 0 bases at J, with 12 bases between the two ends. This CDR3 is 14 amino acids long. Germline CDR1 and CDR2: SEHNR and FQNEAQ (reference sequence). CDR3 in DNA: TGTGCCAGCGGGCGGAAGACTAGCACAGATACGCAGTATTTT. It yields the protein CASGRKTSTDTQYF.

The V and J genes are TRBV6-6 and TRBJ1-4; the D is unclear. V lost 5 bases, J lost 8 bases, and 9 bases lay in between. Per germline, CDR1 MNHNY and CDR2 SVGAGI (reference sequence). This CDR3 is 12 amino acids long. Here the CDR3 reads CASSEGQEKLFF. DNA of the CDR3: TGTGCCAGCAGTGAAGGCCAGGAAAAACTGTTTTTT.

The chain is built from TRBV20-1 and TRBJ1-1; 10 nucleotides line up with TRBD1. The trim removed 5 bases at V and 3 bases at J, leaving 6 bases unmatched. Germline loops: CDR1 DFQATT, CDR2 SNEGSKA (reference sequence). The CDR3 has 14 residues. This CDR3 is CSASSTGGYTEAFF. CDR3 bases: TGCAGTGCTTCTTCGACAGGGGGCTACACTGAAGCTTTCTTT.

This clonotype was seen only a few times. This chain links TRBV29-1 with TRBJ2-1; perhaps TRBD1 as D (6 bases). The CDR3 has 15 residues. Germline V gives CDR1 SQVTM, CDR2 ANQGSEA. V gave up 7 bases and J gave up 0 bases, with 16 bases separating them. The CDR3 DNA reads TGCAGCGCAACAGGGACCGTTTACTCCTACAATGAGCAGTTCTTC. Its translation is CSATGTVYSYNEQFF.

There are a few counts of this clonotype. The CDR3 reads CASSPRVLWGTEAFF. Here the CDR3 DNA reads TGTGCCAGCAGCCCGCGGGTCTTGTGGGGCACTGAAGCTTTCTTT. V usage is TRBV11-2 and J usage is TRBJ1-1, with unresolved D. The germline V gene has CDR1 SGHAT and CDR2 FQNNGV. The CDR3 extends over 15 amino acids. V was trimmed by 5 bases and J by 4 bases, leaving 17 bases between them. The complete variable domain, with remaining parts taken from reference TRBV11-2 and TRBJ1-1, reads EAGVAQSPRYKIIEKRQSVAFWCNPISGHATLYWYQQILGQGPKLLIQFQNNGVVDDSQLPKDRFSAERLKGVDSTLKIQPAKLEDSAVYLCASSPRVLWGTEAFFGQGTRLTVV.

The chain is built from TRBV3-1 and TRBJ1-6, with unresolved D. Looked up from germline, CDR1 is LGHDT and CDR2 is YNNKEL (reference sequence). The CDR3 spans 13 residues. V lost 0 bases to trimming and J lost 6 bases, with 3 bases between them. The CDR3 bases are TGTGCCAGCAGCCAAGACAGTAATTCACCCCTCCACTTT. Residues: CASSQDSNSPLHF.

This clonotype was detected ten times or more. This chain links TRBV20-1 with TRBJ2-1; TRBD2 is a possible D gene (6 bases). The CDR3 loop spans 14 amino acids. V lost 6 bases and J lost 8, with 20 bases in between. Germline V gene data show CDR1 as DFQATT and CDR2 as SNEGSKA (reference sequence). In nucleotides, the CDR3 is TGCAGTGCCCGCCGGGACTTCAAGGCCCATGAGCAGTTCTTC. It translates to CSARRDFKAHEQFF.

This clonotype was recorded at least ten times. V gene TRBV7-2 combines with J gene TRBJ2-5; a weak D match, TRBD2 (5 bases). The CDR3 consists of 14 residues. Germline assignment: CDR1 SGHTA and CDR2 FQGNSA. V was shortened by 5 bases and J by 5 bases, with 15 bases between the two germline ends. This CDR3 is CASSQRVSRETQYF. The CDR3 DNA is TGTGCCAGCAGCCAGAGGGTTAGCAGGGAGACCCAGTACTTC.

J is TRBJ2-7 and V is TRBV7-9; 7 bases match TRBD1. Trimming took 5 bases from V and 0 from J; bases not matched to a gene: 13. The germline V gene has CDR1 SEHNR and CDR2 FQNEAQ (reference sequence). The CDR3 loop spans 17 amino acids. CDR3 region: CASSGDSDHRSSYEQYF. In DNA form, the CDR3 reads TGTGCCAGCAGCGGGGACAGCGACCACAGGAGCTCCTACGAGCAGTACTTC.

The chain uses TRBV12-3 or TRBV12-4 and TRBJ2-3; TRBD1 might be the D (5 bases). The CDR3 extends over 13 amino acids. V was pared by 2 bases and J by 5 bases, with 8 bases between. The CDR3 loop reads CASSLIQGDTQYF. Written as DNA, the CDR3 is TGTGCCAGCAGTTTAATCCAGGGAGATACGCAGTATTTT.

This clonotype appeared a single time. The chain is built from TRBV7-6 and TRBJ2-3; D remains ambiguous. The V gene's germline CDR1 is SGHVS and CDR2 FNYEAQ. Between the trimmed V and J ends, which lost 6 bases and 4 bases, there was a span of 11 bases. The length of the CDR3 is 13 residues. The CDR3 is CASSSGSADTQYF. CDR3 nucleotides: TGTGCCAGCAGTTCAGGATCGGCAGATACGCAGTATTTT. The full variable domain, in which reference TRBV7-6 and TRBJ2-3 provide the parts outside the CDR3, is GAGVSQSPRYKVTKRGQDVALRCDPISGHVSLYWYRQALGQGPEFLTYFNYEAQQDKSGLPNDRFSAERPEGSISTLTIQRTEQRDSAMYRCASSSGSADTQYFGPGTRLTVL.

This chain uses TRBV4-3 with TRBJ2-7; no clear D. The V gene's germline CDR1 is LGHNA and CDR2 YSLEER. This CDR3 has 18 residues. Trimming took 1 base from V and 6 from J, leaving 25 bases between them. The CDR3 DNA reads as TGCGCCAGCAGCCAAGCGTCGAATAGCTACAGAGACCCCAGCGAGCAGTACTTC. Translating gives CASSQASNSYRDPSEQYF.

This clonotype appeared once. The J gene is TRBJ1-3, the V gene TRBV9, with D possibly TRBD1 on 6 matching bases. Germline V gives CDR1 SGDLS, CDR2 YYNGEE. The CDR3 is made up of 15 amino acids. Trimming removed 0 bases from V and 1 base from J, with 8 bases in between. The CDR3 DNA reads as TGTGCCAGCAGCGTAGTAGGGGGTTCTGGAAACACCATATATTTT. Translating it yields CASSVVGGSGNTIYF.

V and J are TRBV7-9 and TRBJ2-7; unclear D gene. Germline V CDR1 and CDR2: SEHNR, FQNEAQ (reference sequence). V lost 1 base and J 6 bases, leaving 7 bases between the germline ends. The CDR3 consists of 12 residues. CDR3 nucleotides: TGTGCCAGCAGCTTAGGATCCCCCGAGCAGTACTTC. Amino acids: CASSLGSPEQYF.

The sample holds a few counts of this clonotype. The chain joins TRBV6-4 to TRBJ2-2; unclear D gene. CDR1 is MRHNA and CDR2 is SNTAGT in the germline V gene. V lost 2 bases, J lost 5 bases, and 3 bases lay in between. The CDR3 sequence is 12 residues long. The CDR3 region is CASSDGTGELFF. In DNA form, the CDR3 reads TGTGCCAGCAGTGACGGGACCGGGGAGCTGTTTTTT.

In regard to this clonotype: This may be a read error: a much more frequent sequence differs by one nucleotide. The V gene is TRBV5-4, the J gene TRBJ2-2; weak D call: TRBD2 (6 bases). Per germline, CDR1 SGHNT and CDR2 YYREEE (reference sequence). This CDR3 comprises 14 residues. V was trimmed by 2 bases and J by 1 base, leaving 6 bases between them. CDR3: CASSFGGNTGELFF. CDR3 nucleotide sequence: TGTGCCAGCAGCTTCGGGGGGAACACCGGGGAGCTGTTTTTT.

This clonotype was seen more than once but under ten times. The chain employs TRBV6-4 and TRBJ2-1, with TRBD2 identical over 10 bases. V was pared by 4 bases and J by 8 bases, with 11 bases of the junction left unmatched. This CDR3 is 16 amino acids long. Germline V lookup: CDR1 MRHNA, CDR2 SNTAGT. For the CDR3, the DNA is TGTGCCAGCAGTGCGAGTAGCGGGGGGCCCAAGGATGAGCAGTTCTTC. Amino acids: CASSASSGGPKDEQFF.

The chain couples TRBV4-1 to TRBJ2-6; 12 positions match TRBD1. The junction had 9 bases not matched to a gene; V was cut back by 4 bases and J by 5 bases. Germline values: CDR1 MGHRA, CDR2 YSYEKL. This CDR3 has 18 amino acids. In DNA form, the CDR3 reads TGCGCCAGCAGCCTCCGGGACAGGGGGCTATCGTGGGCCAACGTCCTGACTTTC. It codes for CASSLRDRGLSWANVLTF.

The chain joins TRBV25-1 to TRBJ2-4; perhaps TRBD1 as D (7 bases). CDR1 is MGHDK and CDR2 is SYGVNS in the germline V gene. The CDR3 extends over 14 amino acids. Trimming took off 4 bases at V and 6 bases at J, with 13 bases between the two ends. CDR3 region: CASSATGRGNIQYF. The CDR3 nucleotides read TGTGCCAGCAGTGCGACAGGGCGGGGAAACATTCAGTACTTC.

The rearrangement joins TRBV7-2 to TRBJ2-5, with 14 bases identical to TRBD2. From germline, CDR1 is SGHTA and CDR2 FQGNSA. The CDR3 extends over 17 amino acids. V lost 4 bases, J lost 5 bases, and 9 bases stayed unmatched. CDR3 coding DNA: TGTGCCAGCAGCTCGCCGGGACTAGCGGGGGCGGGGGAGACCCAGTACTTC. As protein: CASSSPGLAGAGETQYF.